The 17 T cell receptor beta chains below come from one sample, sequenced in a study of CD8+CD57+ T cells in acquired aplastic anemia. Template material for TCR beta VDJ and CDR3 profiling consisted of genomic DNA. TCRdb called the reads again in MiXCR, with one record for every CDR3 protein. The table has over 100,000 distinct CDR3 sequences, 41% seen once. Sequencing was performed on sorted CD4+, CD8+, or CD8+CD57+ T cells (not recorded which) from PBMCs. The receptors originated from a human donor in good health, serving as a control.

On this clonotype: This may come from a read error, since a much larger clone is one base off. V usage is TRBV2 and J usage is TRBJ2-2, with a possible D match to TRBD2 (6 bases). The germline gives CDR1 SNHLY, CDR2 FYNNEI. The length of the CDR3 is 14 residues. This CDR3 is CASSSLAHTGGLFF. As DNA, the CDR3 is TGTGCCAGCAGTTCGCTAGCTCACACCGGGGGGCTGTTTTTT.

The genes are TRBV12-3 or TRBV12-4 and TRBJ2-2; the D is unclear. The CDR3 has 14 residues. V lost 8 bases and J lost 3, with 13 bases in between. CDR3 protein: CASSREADTGELFF. CDR3 bases: TGTGCCAGCTCCCGCGAGGCGGACACCGGGGAGCTGTTTTTT.

This clonotype occurred many times. Compared with germline, one end of the junction differs, possibly owing to a read error. The V gene is TRBV20-1, the J gene TRBJ2-3; TRBD2 is a possible D gene (6 bases). Per the germline V gene, CDR1 is DFQATT and CDR2 is SNEGSKA (reference sequence). This CDR3 is 12 amino acids long. The CDR3 here is CSARDLAVGENF. The CDR3 bases are TGCAGTGCTAGAGATTTAGCGGTCGGGGAGAATTTT.

The chain employs TRBV2 and TRBJ1-2; 7 bases agree with TRBD1. With V trimmed by 6 bases and J by 10 bases, 5 bases remained unmatched. CDR3 length equals 11 residues. The V gene's germline CDR1 is SNHLY and CDR2 FYNNEI. The CDR3 DNA reads as TGTGCCAGCAGGGCAGGGGGTGTCTACACCTTC. Its translation: CASRAGGVYTF.

This clonotype has a handful of counts. The rearrangement joins TRBV7-9 to TRBJ2-7; perhaps TRBD1 as D (5 bases). Per germline, CDR1 SEHNR and CDR2 FQNEAQ (reference sequence). V was clipped by 6 bases and J by 5 bases, with 14 bases between them. The CDR3 extends over 13 amino acids. CDR3: CASRAFSGHEQYF. The CDR3, as DNA: TGTGCCAGCAGGGCTTTTTCAGGGCACGAGCAGTACTTC.

The chain couples TRBV20-1 to TRBJ1-6; TRBD1 is a possible D gene (6 bases). Trimming removed 2 bases from V and 0 bases from J, with 14 bases in between. Germline CDR1 DFQATT, CDR2 SNEGSKA (reference sequence). There are 17 residues in the CDR3. The CDR3 region has the DNA TGCAGTGCTAGATCGGGAGGGGGACGCTCCTATAATTCACCCCTCCACTTT. Translated: CSARSGGGRSYNSPLHF.

At least ten counts were recorded for this clonotype. This sequence joins TRBV5-1 and TRBJ1-2, with a weak D call TRBD1 (5 bases). V lost 0 bases and J 7 bases, leaving 10 bases between the germline ends. Per the germline V gene, CDR1 is SGHRS and CDR2 is YFSETQ. This CDR3 is built from 13 residues. The CDR3 nucleotides read TGCGCCAGCAGCTTGGGGGCCGGGGGTGGCTACACCTTC. Its translation: CASSLGAGGGYTF.

This clonotype was detected only a few times. The V call is TRBV28, the J call TRBJ1-1; D remains ambiguous. The germline CDR1 and CDR2 sequences are MDHEN and SYDVKM. This CDR3 is 14 amino acids long. The V end lost 2 bases, the J end lost 1 base, and 8 bases lay between the germline ends. The CDR3 region has the DNA TGTGCCAGCAGTTTAGCGGGAAAGAACACTGAAGCTTTCTTT. It codes for CASSLAGKNTEAFF. The variable domain in full, completed from reference TRBV28 and TRBJ1-1, reads DVKVTQSSRYLVKRTGEKVFLECVQDMDHENMFWYRQDPGLGLRLIYFSYDVKMKEKGDIPEGYSVSREKKERFSLILESASTNQTSMYLCASSLAGKNTEAFFGQGTRLTVV.

This chain connects TRBV11-1 to TRBJ2-1, with D possibly matching TRBD2 (6 bases). The CDR3 extends over 18 amino acids. Germline V lookup: CDR1 SGHAT, CDR2 FQDESV (reference sequence). Trimming removed 0 bases at V and 3 bases at J, with 18 bases between. CDR3 bases: TGTGCCAGCAGCTTAGCGGAGGGTGGTTACCGGAGCTACAATGAGCAGTTCTTC. Translated: CASSLAEGGYRSYNEQFF.

This sequence joins TRBV24-1 and TRBJ2-3, with TRBD2 identical over 12 bases. The junction had 2 bases not matched to a gene; V was cut back by 5 bases and J by 3 bases. Germline assignment: CDR1 KGHDR and CDR2 SFDVKD. The CDR3 spans 15 residues. CDR3 protein: CATSGGTSGTDTQYF. The CDR3 DNA sequence: TGTGCCACCAGTGGCGGGACTAGCGGGACAGATACGCAGTATTTT.

Details on this clonotype: With a much larger clone just one base away, this may be a read error. This chain uses TRBV30 with TRBJ2-3, with D maybe TRBD2 (5 bases). Germline CDR1 GTSNPN, CDR2 SVGIG (reference sequence). The CDR3 consists of 14 residues. Here the CDR3 reads CARSRGSRSDTQYF. In DNA form, the CDR3 reads TGTGCCCGGAGTCGGGGAAGCAGGTCGGATACGCAGTATTTT.

V and J are TRBV4-1 and TRBJ2-7; no clear D. Trimming stripped 0 bases from V and 3 bases from J, with 9 bases between. This CDR3 spans 14 amino acids. CDR1 and CDR2 (germline): MGHRA, YSYEKL. In DNA, the CDR3 is TGCGCCAGCAGCCAAGATTTGTCGGACTACGAGCAGTACTTC. It is translated as CASSQDLSDYEQYF.

This clonotype was picked up many times. The chain has TRBV5-1 and TRBJ1-4; 12 nucleotides line up with TRBD1. Germline V lookup: CDR1 SGHRS, CDR2 YFSETQ. V lost 5 bases and J lost 8; bases outside the gene matches: 7. The length of the CDR3 is 15 residues. CDR3 region: CASRRGQGAREKLFF. The CDR3, as DNA: TGCGCCAGCAGGAGGGGACAGGGGGCGCGGGAAAAACTGTTTTTT.

About this clonotype: One junction end does not reproduce the germline sequence, and a read error may be involved. The J gene is TRBJ2-2, the V gene TRBV7-6; 8 bases are shared with TRBD2. The CDR3 runs 16 residues. Germline CDR1 is SGHVS and CDR2 is FNYEAQ. The CDR3 DNA reads as TGTGCCAGCAGCCTAGCGGGTCGAGCGAACACCGGGGAGCTGTTTTTT. Residues: CASSLAGRANTGELFF.

Remarks on this clonotype: Compared with germline, one end of the junction differs, possibly owing to a read error. CDR3 nucleotides: TGTGCCACCAGCAGAGACCCCGGGTCACTCACAGATATGCAGTACTTT. It is translated as CATSRDPGSLTDMQYF. The chain carries TRBV15 and TRBJ2-3; D uncertain. The V gene's germline CDR1 is LNHNV and CDR2 YYDKDF (reference sequence). The CDR3 runs to 16 residues. The full variable domain, rest sourced from reference TRBV15 and TRBJ2-3, is DAMVIQNPRYQVTQFGKPVTLSCSQTLNHNVMYWYQQKSSQAPKLLFHYYDKDFNNEADTPDNFQSRRPNTSFCFLDIRSPGLGDTAMYLCATSRDPGSLTDMQYFGPGTRLTVL.

The V call is TRBV20-1, the J call TRBJ2-1; 11 bases fit TRBD2. The CDR3 totals 16 residues. Per the germline V gene, CDR1 is DFQATT and CDR2 is SNEGSKA (reference sequence). The J segment lost 6 bases and the V segment lost 3 bases, leaving 10 bases of the junction unmatched. The CDR3 nucleotides are TGCAGTGCTAGTGATTGGGCTAGCGGGGGGAGCAATGAGCAGTTCTTC. Amino acid sequence: CSASDWASGGSNEQFF.

This chain links TRBV18 with TRBJ2-5; 7 positions match TRBD1. With the DNA end fitting TRBJ2-7 better, the J assignment may be wrong. CDR3 length: 13 residues. Per germline, CDR1 KGHSH and CDR2 LQKENI. This chain's CDR3 is CASSPRGIDEQYF. The CDR3 DNA reads TGTGCCAGCTCACCCAGGGGGATCGACGAGCAGTACTTC.